The clone carrying this T cell receptor (beta chain) was detected once. This entry belongs to a study of blood T cell repertoires in COVID-19. Study summary: Italy, Spain and the United States were the sources of the convalescent and acute COVID-19 samples. T cells, B-cell-depleted T cells, or PBMCs supplied cDNA or gDNA.

Per the study methods: The authors estimated nucleated cell counts from reference gene primer amplification. The data were produced by immunoSEQ multiplex PCR, yet TCRdb's version contains in-frame clones alone and is incomplete. V and J calls and clone size are those listed in that table; D and trimming were worked out from the DNA. The table lists 90,000 to 130,000 clones, 76% of them singletons. V lost 1 base, J lost 5 bases, and 3 bases lay in between. Germline loops: CDR1 SGHKS, CDR2 YYEKEE (reference sequence). The CDR3 consists of 11 residues. The rearrangement uses TRBV5-5 and TRBJ2-5; D is uncertain. Input material: peripheral blood. This clonotype was obtained from a woman of 80 years or more with acute or convalescent COVID-19. The CDR3 DNA follows: TGTGCCAGCAGCTTGCGGGAGACCCAGTACTTC. Translating it yields CASSLRETQYF. Looking up the rest from reference TRBV5-5 and TRBJ2-5 gives the full variable domain: DAGVTQSPTHLIKTRGQQVTLRCSPISGHKSVSWYQQVLGQGPQFIFQYYEKEERGRGNFPDRFSARQFPNYSSELNVNALLLGDSALYLCASSLRETQYFGPGTRLLVL.